Each of the 22 T cell receptor beta chains below was sequenced from the same sample in a study of blood T cell repertoires in COVID-19. The data were produced by immunoSEQ multiplex PCR, yet TCRdb's version contains in-frame clones alone and is incomplete. The sample carries about 190,000 clones, approximately 91% recorded once. The sequenced sample was peripheral blood. Receptors originate from a man between 40 and 49 years old with acute or convalescent COVID-19.

This clone was seen just once. The chain uses TRBV6-5 and TRBJ2-5, with a tentative D call TRBD1 (5 bases). The CDR3 is made up of 12 amino acids. Per germline, CDR1 MNHEY and CDR2 SVGAGI. Between the trimmed V and J ends, which lost 9 bases and 10 bases, there was a span of 18 bases. The CDR3 nucleotides read TGTGCCAGTAGGGGCGGCCCGGTGAGCCAGTACTTC. Translated, it gives CASRGGPVSQYF.

The V gene is TRBV3-1 (or the pseudogene TRBV3-2), the J gene TRBJ2-3; maybe TRBD2 (7 bases). Between the trimmed V and J ends, which lost 1 base and 5 bases, there was a span of 16 bases. CDR1 is LGHDT, CDR2 YNNKEL, per germline (reference sequence). CDR3 length equals 16 residues. This chain's CDR3 is CASSQGRGGHGDTQYF. In nucleotides, the CDR3 is TGTGCCAGCAGCCAAGGTAGGGGGGGGCACGGAGATACGCAGTATTTT.

V and J are TRBV6-1 and TRBJ2-7; TRBD1 is a possible D gene (5 bases). This CDR3 comprises 15 residues. The V and J ends lost 1 base and 5 bases respectively, with 15 bases between them. Germline loops: CDR1 MNHNS, CDR2 SASEGT. CDR3 region: CASSEVQGETHEQYF. The CDR3 DNA reads as TGTGCCAGCAGTGAAGTGCAGGGTGAGACCCACGAGCAGTACTTC.

The chain carries TRBV30 and TRBJ1-2; 9 bases are a match to TRBD1. Trimming cost V 1 base and J 8 bases; bases outside gene matches: 5. The CDR3 covers 13 residues. The germline CDR1 and CDR2 sequences are GTSNPN and SVGIG (reference sequence). CDR3 residues: CAWSAGTGHGYTF. The CDR3 coding sequence is TGTGCCTGGAGTGCGGGGACAGGGCACGGCTACACCTTC.

This sequence joins TRBV5-1 and TRBJ1-6; 10 nucleotides agree with TRBD1. The CDR3 sequence is 16 residues long. Looked up from germline, CDR1 is SGHRS and CDR2 is YFSETQ. V trimming: 2 bases; J trimming: 9 bases; junction bases outside the gene matches: 8. The CDR3 sequence: CASSFGDRGFGSPLHF. Written as DNA, the CDR3 is TGCGCCAGCAGCTTTGGGGACAGGGGTTTCGGTTCACCCCTCCACTTT.

This chain's CDR3 is CASSFLAGGPVGNEQFF. The DNA for the CDR3 is TGCGCCAGCAGCTTTTTAGCGGGGGGGCCAGTTGGCAATGAGCAGTTCTTC. The gene calls are TRBV5-1 and TRBJ2-1, with 11 bases aligning to TRBD2. The junction had 10 bases not matched to a gene; V was cut back by 2 bases and J by 6 bases. The CDR3 runs 17 residues. Germline V gives CDR1 SGHRS, CDR2 YFSETQ.

The chain links TRBV4-1 to TRBJ2-3; tentatively, D is TRBD2 (5 bases). V was clipped by 10 bases and J by 1 base, with 18 bases between them. This CDR3 contains 15 residues. The germline V gene encodes CDR1 MGHRA and CDR2 YSYEKL. The CDR3 reads CATQAWLGGTDTQYF. The CDR3 nucleotides are TGCGCCACCCAGGCCTGGCTGGGAGGCACAGATACGCAGTATTTT.

The V call is TRBV6-6, the J call TRBJ2-1, with 9 positions matching TRBD2. Germline-derived CDR1 and CDR2 are MNHNY and SVGAGI (reference sequence). CDR3 size: 16 residues. V lost 2 bases to trimming and J lost 3 bases; unmatched junction nucleotides: 5. CDR3 sequence (DNA): TGTGCCAGCAGTTACAATGCGGGGGGGCGCTACAATGAGCAGTTCTTC. Translated: CASSYNAGGRYNEQFF.

The chain is built from TRBV28 and TRBJ1-2, with D unclear. The germline gives CDR1 MDHEN, CDR2 SYDVKM. Trimming pared 7 bases from V and 5 bases from J, leaving 17 bases between. The CDR3 has 14 residues. CDR3 sequence reads: CASTQERAFYGYTF. The CDR3 nucleotides are TGTGCCAGCACCCAAGAGCGGGCGTTTTATGGCTACACCTTC.

The CDR3 DNA reads TGTGCCAGCAGCCGGGTCGGTAGCGGGGAAGAGACCCAGTACTTC. Amino acids: CASSRVGSGEETQYF. The chain is built from TRBV3-1 (or the pseudogene TRBV3-2) and TRBJ2-5, with 8 bases lining up with TRBD2. Losses at the gene ends were 4 bases for V and 3 bases for J; bases not matched to a gene: 7. CDR1 is LGHDT, CDR2 YNNKEL, per germline (reference sequence). CDR3 size: 15 residues.

The genes are TRBV3-1 (or the pseudogene TRBV3-2) and TRBJ2-7; TRBD2 matches 7 bases. V shed 0 bases and J 9 bases; nucleotides not matched to a gene: 11. CDR3 length: 15 residues. The germline V gene has CDR1 LGHDT and CDR2 YNNKEL (reference sequence). Written as DNA, the CDR3 is TGTGCCAGCAGCCAAGACGGGGGGACTCGTCGAGGGCAGTACTTC. It is translated as CASSQDGGTRRGQYF.

The chain has TRBV12-3 or TRBV12-4 and TRBJ2-1; D is unresolved. This CDR3 comprises 13 residues. V shed 3 bases and J shed 9 bases, with 12 bases lying between them. The CDR3 reads CASSFVPRGEQFF. CDR3 coding DNA: TGTGCCAGCAGTTTCGTGCCGCGTGGTGAGCAGTTCTTC.

The V gene is TRBV3-1 (or the pseudogene TRBV3-2), the J gene TRBJ2-3; D is perhaps TRBD2 (6 bases). Germline CDR1 is LGHDT and CDR2 is YNNKEL (reference sequence). The CDR3 is 18 amino acids. With 0 bases removed from V and 0 bases from J, the gap between germline ends came to 16 bases. The CDR3 DNA follows: TGTGCCAGCAGCCAAGAGATAGGTCGGGGGACTAGCACAGATACGCAGTATTTT. Its protein is CASSQEIGRGTSTDTQYF.

The chain is built from TRBV14 and TRBJ1-6; no firm D call. Per germline, CDR1 SGHDN and CDR2 FVKESK. V lost 1 base to trimming and J lost 1 base, with 8 bases between them. This CDR3 spans 16 amino acids. CDR3 nucleotides: TGTGCCAGCAGCCAAGGGCGGGGTTCCTATAATTCACCCCTCCACTTT. Translation gives CASSQGRGSYNSPLHF.

V usage is TRBV7-9 and J usage is TRBJ1-5; maybe TRBD1 (6 bases). The CDR3 length is 13 residues. With 4 bases removed from V and 4 bases from J, the gap between germline ends came to 8 bases. Germline CDR1 SEHNR, CDR2 FQNEAQ (reference sequence). The chain's CDR3 is CASSSRGNQPQHF. The CDR3, as DNA: TGTGCCAGCAGCTCCAGGGGAAATCAGCCCCAGCATTTT. Looking up the rest from reference TRBV7-9 and TRBJ1-5 gives the full variable domain: DTGVSQNPRHKITKRGQNVTFRCDPISEHNRLYWYRQTLGQGPEFLTYFQNEAQLEKSRLLSDRFSAERPKGSFSTLEIQRTEQGDSAMYLCASSSRGNQPQHFGDGTRLSIL.

The chain couples TRBV4-2 to TRBJ2-3; D may be TRBD1 (7 bases). V was clipped by 0 bases and J by 2 bases, with 15 bases between them. CDR1 is LGHNA and CDR2 is YNFKEQ in the germline V gene. The CDR3 is 17 residues long. This CDR3 is CASSQDGGGVNTDTQYF. CDR3 nucleotide sequence: TGTGCCAGCAGCCAAGATGGAGGGGGCGTGAACACAGATACGCAGTATTTT.

The gene calls are TRBV27 and TRBJ2-1; possibly TRBD1 for D (5 bases). Germline values: CDR1 MNHEY, CDR2 SMNVEV (reference sequence). This CDR3 has 14 residues. The V end lost 3 bases, the J end lost 3 bases, and 9 bases lay between the germline ends. The CDR3 region is CASSFPGHYNEQFF. In nucleotides, the CDR3 is TGTGCCAGCAGTTTCCCAGGGCACTACAATGAGCAGTTCTTC.

This sequence joins TRBV18 and TRBJ2-7; no reliable D call. Germline V gene sequence: CDR1 KGHSH, CDR2 LQKENI. V lost 6 bases to trimming and J lost 1 base, with 16 bases between them. The CDR3 totals 15 residues. In DNA, the CDR3 is TGTGCCAGCTCGTCCCGACAAGGTGGGTCCTACGAGCAGTACTTC. It codes for CASSSRQGGSYEQYF.

CDR3 loop: CASSQDIGQGDSYGYTF. The CDR3 coding sequence is TGTGCCAGCAGCCAAGATATCGGACAGGGGGACTCTTATGGCTACACCTTC. V and J are TRBV4-2 and TRBJ1-2; 10 bases line up with TRBD1. The CDR3 runs to 17 residues. V shed 0 bases and J 5 bases; nucleotides not matched to a gene: 9. The germline V gene encodes CDR1 LGHNA and CDR2 YNFKEQ.

The chain uses TRBV4-1 and TRBJ2-5; 8 bases fit TRBD2. CDR1 and CDR2 (germline): MGHRA, YSYEKL. After removal of 4 bases from V and 3 bases from J, the junction contained 7 bases not matched to a gene. The CDR3 has 15 amino acids. Here the CDR3 reads CASSPAVLAEETQYF. The CDR3, as DNA: TGCGCCAGCAGCCCGGCGGTACTAGCGGAAGAGACCCAGTACTTC.

This sequence joins TRBV15 and TRBJ1-2, with 8 bases lining up with TRBD1. Trimming took 1 base from V and 5 from J; bases not matched to a gene: 6. The CDR3 consists of 15 residues. Germline V CDR1 and CDR2: LNHNV, YYDKDF (reference sequence). Written as DNA, the CDR3 is TGTGCCACCAGCAGAGGCGGGACAGGAGTATATGGCTACACCTTC. Amino acids: CATSRGGTGVYGYTF.

The rearrangement links TRBV4-1 to TRBJ2-1; D may be TRBD2 (7 bases). The V end was cut by 4 bases, the J end by 3 bases, with 16 bases between. The CDR3 runs 16 residues. Germline assignment: CDR1 MGHRA and CDR2 YSYEKL. The CDR3: CASSPLGGGLYNEQFF. In DNA form, the CDR3 reads TGCGCCAGCAGCCCCCTAGGGGGGGGGCTCTACAATGAGCAGTTCTTC.